The text below deals with one TCR beta chain. Its antigen is as yet unknown. This specimen belongs to a study of T cell responses to AZD1222 COVID-19 vaccine. Overall study findings and caveats: The peak T cell response came first, and repertoires were sampled only after it.

Here immunoSEQ multiplex PCR was the method, and the copy in TCRdb shows in-frame clones only, minus some. The table has around 140,000 clones, 85% to 90% seen once. CDR1 and CDR2 from the germline V gene are SGDLS and YYNGEE. Trimming removed 0 bases at V and 0 bases at J, with 7 bases between. The CDR3 totals 14 residues. This clonotype was obtained from an adult who received the AZD1222 COVID-19 vaccine. Sequencing used peripheral blood, obtained 28 days after the second AZD1222 dose. The chain combines TRBV9 with TRBJ2-7, with D possibly being TRBD2 (6 bases). The CDR3 DNA reads as TGTGCCAGCAGCGTAGACGGGAGCTCCTACGAGCAGTACTTC. The encoded protein is CASSVDGSSYEQYF.